This entry lists 4 T cell receptor beta chains sequenced from one sample in a study of graft-versus-host responses after intestinal transplantation. For these TCRs, the target antigens are not known. Assay used: immunoSEQ multiplex PCR; TCRdb lists only in-frame clones, some missing. This repertoire shows approximately 100,000 clones, 75% to 90% found once; its top ten account for 0.11%. The sequencing used unstimulated CD4+ T cells sorted from spleen or lymph node cells, collected before intestinal transplant. The receptor source for this set is a human donor who received an intestinal transplant.

The CDR3 loop is CASSGSGQAYNEQFF. For the CDR3, the DNA is TGTGCCAGCAGCGGAAGCGGGCAAGCCTACAATGAGCAGTTCTTC. V and J are TRBV9 and TRBJ2-1; TRBD2 might be the D (6 bases). Germline-derived CDR1 and CDR2 are SGDLS and YYNGEE. CDR3 length equals 15 residues. V was trimmed by 3 bases and J by 2 bases, leaving 12 bases between them.

This clone has more than one count but fewer than ten. V is TRBV6-5 and J is TRBJ1-1, with D unclear. With 10 bases removed from V and 1 base from J, the gap between germline ends came to 13 bases. The CDR3 sequence is 13 residues long. In germline, CDR1 is MNHEY, CDR2 SVGAGI. CDR3 sequence: CATGPLENTEAFF. CDR3 nucleotides: TGTGCCACGGGTCCCTTGGAGAACACTGAAGCTTTCTTT.

This sequence joins TRBV4-1 and TRBJ2-5; D is ambiguous. The CDR3 runs 14 residues. V was clipped by 0 bases and J by 1 base, with 6 bases between them. Germline V lookup: CDR1 MGHRA, CDR2 YSYEKL. The CDR3 region is CASSQDQIQETQYF. The CDR3, as DNA: TGCGCCAGCAGCCAAGACCAGATCCAAGAGACCCAGTACTTC.

The rearrangement links TRBV10-1 to TRBJ1-2; 7 bases match TRBD1. V was clipped by 3 bases and J by 8 bases; unmatched bases: 9. CDR3 length equals 14 residues. Germline V gene data show CDR1 as WNHNN and CDR2 as SYGVQD (reference sequence). The CDR3 region has the DNA TGCGCCAGCAGTGACCACAGGGGAATGGAAGGCTACACCTTC. Its protein product is CASSDHRGMEGYTF.